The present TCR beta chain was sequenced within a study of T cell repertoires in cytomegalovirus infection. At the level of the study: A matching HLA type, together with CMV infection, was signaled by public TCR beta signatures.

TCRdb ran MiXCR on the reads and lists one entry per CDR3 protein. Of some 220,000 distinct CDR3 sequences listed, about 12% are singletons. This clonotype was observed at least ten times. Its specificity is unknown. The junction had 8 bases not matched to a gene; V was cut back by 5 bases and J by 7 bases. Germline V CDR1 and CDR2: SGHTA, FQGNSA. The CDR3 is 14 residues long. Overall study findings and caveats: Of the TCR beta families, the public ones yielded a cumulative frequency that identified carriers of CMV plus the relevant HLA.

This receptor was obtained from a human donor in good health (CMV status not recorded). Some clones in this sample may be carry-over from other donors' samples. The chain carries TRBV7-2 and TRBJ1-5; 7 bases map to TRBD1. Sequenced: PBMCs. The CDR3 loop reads CASSPYRGQQPQHF. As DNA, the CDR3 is TGTGCCAGCAGCCCGTACAGGGGACAACAGCCCCAGCATTTT.